The sample holds a few counts of the clone carrying this T cell receptor (beta chain). The antigen remains unidentified. This CDR3 spans 15 amino acids. The germline V and J ends were trimmed by 1 base and 2 bases, with 9 bases remaining between them. Germline loops: CDR1 MGHRA, CDR2 YSYEKL. These data originate in a study of OX40 agonist ivuxolimab in advanced cancers. Study-level background: Having had anti-PD-1, anti-PD-L1 or anti-CTLA-4 therapy before was allowed, and roughly 40% had some. General study results and limits: In CD8+ T cells, expanded clones were on average more numerous than in CD4+.

Baseline was the first blood sampling point, followed by cycle 4 day 1 and cycle 7 day 1. The protocol was immunoSEQ multiplex PCR, while the TCRdb copy is restricted to in-frame clones and leaves out a portion. The data contain tens of thousands of clones, around 90% of them singletons. The clonotype was recovered from an adult with an advanced solid tumor such as melanoma, head and neck, liver or kidney cancer. The source material was CD4+ or CD8+ T cells sorted from blood, sampled in a trial of the OX40 agonist ivuxolimab. The chain joins TRBV4-1 to TRBJ1-5; the D is unclear. Written as DNA, the CDR3 is TGCGCCAGCAGCCAAGTTAGGGAGGGCAATCAGCCCCAGCATTTT. Protein: CASSQVREGNQPQHF.